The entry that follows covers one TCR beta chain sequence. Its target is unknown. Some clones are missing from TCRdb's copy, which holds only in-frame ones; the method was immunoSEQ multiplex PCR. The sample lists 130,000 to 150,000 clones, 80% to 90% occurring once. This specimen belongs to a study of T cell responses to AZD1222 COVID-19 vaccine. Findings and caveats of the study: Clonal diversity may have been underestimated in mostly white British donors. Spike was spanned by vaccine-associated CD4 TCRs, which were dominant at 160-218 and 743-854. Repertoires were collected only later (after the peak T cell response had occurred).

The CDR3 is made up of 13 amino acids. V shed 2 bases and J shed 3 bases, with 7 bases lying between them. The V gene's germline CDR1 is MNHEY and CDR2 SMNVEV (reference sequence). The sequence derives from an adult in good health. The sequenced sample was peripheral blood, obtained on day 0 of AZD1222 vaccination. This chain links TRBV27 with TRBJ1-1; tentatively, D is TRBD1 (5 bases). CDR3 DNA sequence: TGTGCCAGCAGTTTAGTCAGGGACACTGAAGCTTTCTTT. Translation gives CASSLVRDTEAFF.